A single sample is the source of the 4 T cell receptor beta chains below, sequenced in a study of blood T cells in healthy people across ages. Through a sample-barcoded 5' primer and a J-beta primer mix, a second PCR was run for 7 to 11 cycles. TCRdb independently ran MiXCR on the 5' RACE reads; one entry per CDR3 protein. Seen here are about 590,000 distinct CDR3 sequences, approximately 30% observed once, and the top ten hold roughly 14%. Specimen: blood. The origin of the receptors is a woman older than 75 in good health.

The sample holds many counts of this clonotype. The chain recombines TRBV28 with TRBJ2-7, with D possibly being TRBD1 (6 bases). The CDR3 has 12 residues. Trimming took off 4 bases at V and 7 bases at J, with 11 bases between the two ends. The V gene's germline CDR1 is MDHEN and CDR2 SYDVKM. This CDR3 is CASSSGTLEQYF. DNA for the CDR3: TGTGCCAGCAGTTCAGGGACATTGGAGCAGTACTTC.

On this clonotype itself: A much bigger clone sits one base away, suggesting this may be a read error. The chain combines TRBV5-1 with TRBJ2-5; perhaps TRBD1 as D (8 bases). Germline lookup yields CDR1 SGHRS and CDR2 YFSETQ. The CDR3 runs 15 residues. V was clipped by 4 bases and J by 11 bases, with 24 bases between them. The CDR3 is CASSTGGVNGNEQYF. Written as DNA, the CDR3 is TGCGCCAGCAGCACAGGGGGGGTCAACGGCAATGAGCAGTACTTC.

This clonotype came up a few times. The chain employs TRBV30 and TRBJ2-7; 9 positions agree with TRBD2. This CDR3 has 17 amino acids. Germline assignment: CDR1 GTSNPN and CDR2 SVGIG (reference sequence). V was clipped by 0 bases and J by 0 bases; unmatched bases: 9. CDR3 nucleotides: TGTGCCTGGAGTGTACGGGCTAGCGGGACGAGCTCCTACGAGCAGTACTTC. Translated: CAWSVRASGTSSYEQYF.

In regard to this clonotype: A much larger clone differs from this one at a single base, so this may be a read error. This chain joins TRBV14 and TRBJ2-7; D gene uncertain. Trimming removed 4 bases from V and 6 bases from J, with 13 bases in between. The CDR3 is 13 amino acids. The germline V gene has CDR1 SGHDN and CDR2 FVKESK. The CDR3: CASSPLGCGEQYF. The CDR3 coding sequence is TGTGCCAGCAGCCCCCTAGGGTGCGGCGAGCAGTACTTC.